This T cell receptor beta chain was sequenced in a study of blood T cell repertoires in COVID-19. The overall study: The study drew acute and convalescent COVID-19 samples from the United States, Italy and Spain.

Sequencing used immunoSEQ multiplex PCR; TCRdb keeps in-frame clones, though not all of them. The table includes 130,000 or so clones, approximately 88% detected once. The J segment lost 5 bases and the V segment lost 7 bases, leaving 4 bases of the junction unmatched. CDR3 length: 12 amino acids. Germline V gene lookup returns CDR1 SQVTM and CDR2 ANQGSEA. The chain uses TRBV29-1 and TRBJ2-3; 9 nucleotides line up with TRBD2. The source of this sequence is a man between 70 and 80 years old with active COVID-19. Source material: peripheral blood. CDR3 in amino acids: CSAVTSGDTQYF. The CDR3 DNA is TGCAGCGCGGTGACTAGCGGAGATACGCAGTATTTT.